This T cell receptor beta chain originates from a study of T cells in Graves' hyperthyroidism and ophthalmopathy. Study results and caveats: Researchers found most expanded thyroid clonotypes above 0.001 in blood as well.

With regard to this clonotype: Antigen specificity is unknown.

RNA transcripts gave rise to amplified TCR beta CDR3 regions. The HTBI primer set drove a first-round RT-PCR of the TCR CDR3. TCRdb reprocessed the multiplex PCR reads via MiXCR and lists one record per CDR3 protein. There are some 440,000 distinct CDR3 sequences in the sample; more than 15% occur only once, and approximately 7.5% lies in the top ten. Germline CDR1 and CDR2: DFQATT and SNEGSKA (reference sequence). V dropped 0 bases and J dropped 0; count of bases not matched to a gene: 12. The CDR3 sequence is 18 residues long. The chain employs TRBV20-1 and TRBJ2-7; 9 bases line up with TRBD2. The receptor's source is a woman aged 18-35 years with Graves' hyperthyroidism. The sequencing sample was made of blood. The CDR3 nucleotides read TGCAGTGCTAGAGATCGGGGGAGCGGGGGGCCCTCCTCCTACGAGCAGTACTTC. Its translation: CSARDRGSGGPSSYEQYF.